A selection of T cell receptor beta chains follows, all from one sample in a study of T-cell reconstitution after alpha-beta-depleted transplantation in children. In TCRdb, the PCR reads were re-called with MiXCR into one record per CDR3 protein. This table holds about 460,000 distinct CDR3 sequences, approximately 12% found once. Source: PBMCs from the stem cell graft donor, taken from the stem cell graft. These TCRs come from a human donor who donated a stem cell graft to a child with combined immunodeficiency. CDR3s include the opening cysteine and the closing phenylalanine or tryptophan. The D gene is left open where the match is weak. Some rows have no size entry. The others give once, few or many, or a class for an expanded clone.

size	V	J	D	CDR3	DNA
NA	TRBV9	TRBJ2-2	TRBD2	CASSVAAGGLTGELFF	TGTGCCAGCAGCGTAGCAGCGGGGGGGCTAACCGGGGAGCTGTTTTTT
NA	TRBV5-1	TRBJ1-2	NA	CASSSQTSNYGYTF	TGCGCCAGCAGCTCGCAGACTTCTAACTATGGCTACACCTTC
NA	TRBV15	TRBJ1-5	NA	CATSRGGWEPQHF	TGTGCCACCAGCAGGGGGGGCTGGGAGCCCCAGCATTTT
NA	TRBV29-1	TRBJ1-5	TRBD1	CSAGQDSNQPQHF	TGCAGCGCCGGACAGGATAGCAATCAGCCCCAGCATTTT
NA	TRBV5-1	TRBJ2-2	NA	CASSSGFDTGELFF	TGCGCCAGCAGCTCAGGTTTCGACACCGGGGAGCTGTTTTTT
NA	TRBV27	TRBJ2-7	NA	CASSVDLHSAQGKQYF	TGTGCCAGCAGTGTAGACCTTCACTCGGCTCAGGGAAAGCAGTACTTC
many	TRBV24-1	TRBJ2-2	NA	CATSDAGTTRTGELFF	TGTGCCACCAGTGATGCGGGGACAACCCGCACCGGGGAGCTGTTTTTT
once	TRBV7-9	TRBJ1-1	NA	CASRLMVGDTEAFF	TGTGCCAGCAGACTAATGGTCGGGGACACTGAAGCTTTCTTT
many	TRBV12-3/TRBV12-4	TRBJ1-5	NA	CASSLEAGSNQPQHF	TGTGCCAGCAGTTTAGAGGCAGGTAGCAATCAGCCCCAGCATTTT
many	TRBV7-2	TRBJ2-7	NA	CASSTWGVYEQYF	TGTGCCAGCAGCACTTGGGGAGTCTACGAGCAGTACTTC
NA	TRBV29-1	TRBJ2-1	TRBD1	CSVEGQGGYNEQFF	TGCAGCGTTGAGGGACAGGGGGGCTACAATGAGCAGTTCTTC
few	TRBV7-9	TRBJ2-7	NA	CASSPSRVEEQYF	TGTGCCAGCAGCCCTTCGAGGGTAGAAGAGCAGTACTTC
few	TRBV4-2	TRBJ2-7	TRBD2	CASSLRTSGSHRGDEQYF	TGTGCCAGCAGCCTCCGGACTAGCGGGAGCCACCGGGGCGACGAGCAGTACTTC
NA	TRBV7-9	TRBJ2-4	NA	CASSLGWLAKNIQYF	TGTGCCAGCAGCTTAGGTTGGTTAGCCAAAAACATTCAGTACTTC
few	TRBV7-2	TRBJ2-1	TRBD2	CASSLRVGGGYNEQFF	TGTGCCAGCAGCTTGAGGGTGGGCGGGGGGTACAATGAGCAGTTCTTC
NA	TRBV7-9	TRBJ2-1	NA	CASSPGQLIYNEQFF	TGTGCCAGCAGCCCCGGACAGTTAATCTACAATGAGCAGTTCTTC
NA	TRBV11-3	TRBJ2-5	TRBD2	CASSLVGLAGGPTKIQYQETQYF	TGTGCCAGCAGCTTAGTCGGACTAGCGGGAGGACCCACCAAGATTCAGTACCAAGAGACCCAGTACTTC
few	TRBV4-3	TRBJ1-4	NA	CASSQGSGTNEKLFF	TGCGCCAGCAGCCAAGGATCTGGGACTAATGAAAAACTGTTTTTT
many	TRBV10-3	TRBJ2-5	TRBD2	CAISTNVASGLKTQYF	TGTGCCATCAGTACAAACGTGGCTAGCGGGCTAAAGACCCAGTACTTC
NA	TRBV12-3/TRBV12-4	TRBJ1-5	NA	CASGGANQPQHF	TGTGCCAGTGGGGGGGCTAATCAGCCCCAGCATTTT
NA	TRBV12-3/TRBV12-4	TRBJ1-6	TRBD1	CASSPPGTGRYNSPLHF	TGTGCCAGCAGCCCCCCGGGGACAGGGCGGTATAATTCACCCCTCCACTTT
NA	TRBV5-1	TRBJ1-4	TRBD1	CASSRDRGSDEKLFF	TGCGCCAGCAGCAGGGACAGGGGCTCTGATGAAAAACTGTTTTTT
many	TRBV11-1	TRBJ2-2	NA	CASSPVRSAGELFF	TGTGCCAGCAGCCCCGTTCGTTCCGCCGGGGAGCTGTTTTTT
NA	TRBV20-1	TRBJ2-3	TRBD2	CSANPPTSGSTDTQYF	TGCAGTGCTAACCCGCCGACTAGCGGGTCGACAGATACGCAGTATTTT
NA	TRBV20-1	TRBJ2-2	TRBD2	CSAQSPGLAGGANTGELFF	TGCAGTGCTCAGTCGCCGGGCCTAGCGGGAGGAGCGAACACCGGGGAGCTGTTTTTT
many	TRBV5-4	TRBJ1-2	NA	CASSSGPKSNYGYTF	TGTGCCAGCAGCTCAGGACCGAAATCTAACTATGGCTACACCTTC
NA	TRBV20-1	TRBJ1-2	TRBD1	CSAPLRQGTYGYTF	TGCAGTGCTCCCCTCCGACAGGGGACCTATGGCTACACCTTC
few	TRBV4-1	TRBJ1-3	NA	CASSQVEPGPRSGNTIYF	TGCGCCAGCAGCCAAGTTGAACCGGGACCGCGCTCTGGAAACACCATATATTTT
few	TRBV7-8	TRBJ2-3	TRBD2	CASSPSGGGAADTQYF	TGTGCCAGCAGCCCTAGCGGGGGGGGCGCGGCAGATACGCAGTATTTT
many	TRBV6-2/TRBV6-3	TRBJ2-3	TRBD1	CASSPTGVGTDTQYF	TGTGCCAGCAGTCCAACAGGGGTGGGCACAGATACGCAGTATTTT
NA	TRBV5-5	TRBJ2-7	NA	CASSPRTVTTLTYEQYF	TGTGCCAGCAGCCCGAGGACAGTGACTACTTTAACCTACGAGCAGTACTTC
many	TRBV28	TRBJ1-5	TRBD1	CASRPGQGHQPQHF	TGTGCCAGCAGACCGGGACAGGGACATCAGCCCCAGCATTTT
NA	TRBV6-5	TRBJ1-3	NA	CASSSTGHIFSGNTIYF	TGTGCCAGCAGTTCCACCGGACATATATTTTCTGGAAACACCATATATTTT
NA	TRBV6-1	TRBJ1-5	NA	CASSEPSVGGYYQHF	TGTGCCAGCAGTGAACCGTCAGTAGGTGGATATTACCAGCATTTT
NA	TRBV5-1	TRBJ2-7	TRBD1	CASSLEGTGNIYEQYF	TGCGCCAGCAGCTTGGAGGGGACAGGGAACATCTACGAGCAGTACTTC
few	TRBV10-3	TRBJ2-3	NA	CAISESGFSGGTDTQYF	TGTGCCATCAGTGAGTCGGGCTTTTCCGGGGGCACAGATACGCAGTATTTT
few	TRBV27	TRBJ2-7	NA	CASSSGQNEQYF	TGTGCCAGCAGTTCGGGACAAAACGAGCAGTACTTC
NA	TRBV7-9	TRBJ2-3	NA	CASSWRATSSDTQYF	TGTGCCAGCAGCTGGCGGGCTACTTCGTCAGATACGCAGTATTTT
NA	TRBV7-9	TRBJ1-5	TRBD1	CASSIGTGGMNQPQHF	TGTGCCAGCAGTATCGGGACAGGCGGGATGAATCAGCCCCAGCATTTT
many	TRBV7-8	TRBJ2-1	NA	CASSLERDYEQFF	TGTGCCAGCAGCTTGGAGAGGGATTATGAGCAGTTCTTC
NA	TRBV12-3/TRBV12-4	TRBJ2-3	NA	CASSFDRVKQYF	TGTGCCAGCAGTTTTGACCGCGTGAAGCAGTATTTT
NA	TRBV5-1	TRBJ2-3	TRBD2	CASSLDMTSGGSQYF	TGCGCCAGCAGCTTGGATATGACTAGCGGTGGGTCGCAGTATTTT
NA	TRBV4-2	TRBJ2-2	NA	CASSQEVGGPVGELFF	TGTGCCAGCAGCCAAGAGGTGGGGGGGCCGGTGGGGGAGCTGTTTTTT
few	TRBV11-1	TRBJ2-7	NA	CASSSRTRGGEQYF	TGTGCCAGCAGCTCCCGGACCAGGGGGGGCGAGCAGTACTTC
few	TRBV4-2	TRBJ2-7	TRBD1	CASRDLTGVTGFGSYEQYF	TGTGCCAGCAGGGATCTTACAGGGGTTACGGGGTTTGGATCCTACGAGCAGTACTTC
once	TRBV9	TRBJ1-2	NA	CASSVEDGPNYGYTF	TGTGCCAGCAGCGTAGAGGACGGACCTAACTATGGCTACACCTTC
NA	TRBV7-9	TRBJ1-4	NA	CASSFAGTVNEKLFF	TGTGCCAGCAGCTTCGCCGGGACCGTTAATGAAAAACTGTTTTTT
NA	TRBV3-1	TRBJ2-7	NA	CASSPRGIAAFSSYEQYF	TGTGCCAGCAGCCCCCGGGGAATAGCGGCCTTCAGTTCCTACGAGCAGTACTTC